This T cell receptor beta chain was found in a study of neurological immune-mediated disorders. Study-level information: Relapsing-remitting disease was seen in about 90% of the roughly 35 multiple sclerosis patients, and secondary progressive disease was seen in 3.

This CDR3 spans 12 amino acids. Germline V lookup: CDR1 SGHRS, CDR2 YFSETQ. V gave up 5 bases and J gave up 8 bases, with 13 bases separating them. A single run covered 15-18 subjects with over 170 million TCR-beta sequences. One entry per CDR3 protein, called by TCRdb with MiXCR from the 5' RACE reads. The top ten hold 2.2% of the sample, which has around 66,000 distinct CDR3 sequences, approximately 5% seen once. This clonotype was recorded at least ten times. The chain has TRBV5-1 and TRBJ1-2; the D is unclear. Sequencing was done on a sample of PBMCs. The receptor was isolated from a woman in her sixties or seventies with multiple sclerosis. The CDR3, as DNA: TGCGCCAGCAGGAGCAGTAATGGGGGCTACACCTTC. It specifies CASRSSNGGYTF.